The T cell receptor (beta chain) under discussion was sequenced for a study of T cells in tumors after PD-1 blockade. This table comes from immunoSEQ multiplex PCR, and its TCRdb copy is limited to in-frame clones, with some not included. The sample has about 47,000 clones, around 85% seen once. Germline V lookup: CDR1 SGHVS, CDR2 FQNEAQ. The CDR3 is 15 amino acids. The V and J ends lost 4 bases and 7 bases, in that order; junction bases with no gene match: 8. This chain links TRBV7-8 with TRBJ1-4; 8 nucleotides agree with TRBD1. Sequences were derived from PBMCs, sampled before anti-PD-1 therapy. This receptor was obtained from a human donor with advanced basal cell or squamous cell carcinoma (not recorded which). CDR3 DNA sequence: TGTGCCAGCAGCTCTCCGGACAGGGAAGGTGAAAAACTGTTTTTT. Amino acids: CASSSPDREGEKLFF.